The table lists the clone carrying this T cell receptor (beta chain) with a few counts. Its antigen is unidentified. A sample-barcoded 5' primer and a J-beta primer mix were used in a second PCR of roughly 6 to 11 cycles. A tag from a template-switch adaptor with 12 random nucleotides marked each cDNA molecule. TCRdb called the 5' RACE reads again in MiXCR, with one record for every CDR3 protein. The sample has approximately 1,000,000 distinct CDR3 sequences, over 35% seen once. The CDR3 has 12 amino acids. Germline CDR1 is KGHDR and CDR2 is SFDVKD. The ends were cut back, 0 bases at V and 10 bases at J, with 6 bases in the middle. The data are from a study of blood T cells in healthy people across ages. Study-level findings and limits: Long-lived and aged donors differed, with more naive CD4+ cells and higher diversity in the long-lived.

What was sequenced was blood. The source of this sequence is a woman in her fifties or sixties in good health. The chain recombines TRBV24-1 with TRBJ2-4; D ambiguous. CDR3 sequence (DNA): TGTGCCACCAGTGATTTGGTCGGAATTCAGTACTTC. Its protein is CATSDLVGIQYF.